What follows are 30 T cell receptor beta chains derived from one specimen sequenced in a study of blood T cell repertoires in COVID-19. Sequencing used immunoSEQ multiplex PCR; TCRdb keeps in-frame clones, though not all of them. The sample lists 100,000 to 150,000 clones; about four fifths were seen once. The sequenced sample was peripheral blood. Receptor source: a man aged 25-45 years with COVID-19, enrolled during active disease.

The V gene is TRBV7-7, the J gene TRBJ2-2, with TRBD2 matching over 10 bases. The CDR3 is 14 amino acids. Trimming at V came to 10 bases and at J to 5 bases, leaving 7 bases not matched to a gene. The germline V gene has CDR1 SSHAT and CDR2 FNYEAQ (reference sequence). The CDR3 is CAILSGRGTGELFF. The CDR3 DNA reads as TGTGCCATCTTGAGCGGGAGGGGAACCGGGGAGCTGTTTTTT.

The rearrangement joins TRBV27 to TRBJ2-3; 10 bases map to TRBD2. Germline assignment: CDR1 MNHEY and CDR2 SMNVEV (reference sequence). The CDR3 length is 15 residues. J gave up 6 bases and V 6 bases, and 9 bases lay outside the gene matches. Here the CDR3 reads CASSLGTSDGDTQYF. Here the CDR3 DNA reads TGTGCCAGCAGCCTAGGGACTAGCGATGGGGATACGCAGTATTTT.

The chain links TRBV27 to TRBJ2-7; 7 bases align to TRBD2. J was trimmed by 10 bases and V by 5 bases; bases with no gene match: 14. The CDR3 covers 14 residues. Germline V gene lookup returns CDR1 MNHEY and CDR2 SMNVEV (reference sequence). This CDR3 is CASSPHRAGASQYF. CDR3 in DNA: TGTGCCAGCAGTCCCCATCGGGCGGGAGCGTCCCAGTACTTC.

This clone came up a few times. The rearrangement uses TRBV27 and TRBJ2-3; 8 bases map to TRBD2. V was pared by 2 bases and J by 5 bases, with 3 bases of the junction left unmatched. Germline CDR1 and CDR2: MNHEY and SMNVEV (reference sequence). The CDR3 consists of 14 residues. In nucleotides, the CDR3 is TGTGCCAGCAGTTTAACGGGAGGGGGAGATACGCAGTATTTT. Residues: CASSLTGGGDTQYF.

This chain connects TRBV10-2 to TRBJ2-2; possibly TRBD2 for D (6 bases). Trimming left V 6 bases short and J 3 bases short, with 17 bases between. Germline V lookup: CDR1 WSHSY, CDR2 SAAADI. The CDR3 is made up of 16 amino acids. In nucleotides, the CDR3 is TGCGCCAGCAGCGCCTCCACTAGCAGCCACACCGGGGAGCTGTTTTTT. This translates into CASSASTSSHTGELFF.

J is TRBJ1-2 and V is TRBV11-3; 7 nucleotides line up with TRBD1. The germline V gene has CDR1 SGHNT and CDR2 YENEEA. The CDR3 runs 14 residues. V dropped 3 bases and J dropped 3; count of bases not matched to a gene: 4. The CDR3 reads CASSFGQADYGYTF. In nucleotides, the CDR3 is TGTGCCAGCAGCTTCGGACAGGCCGACTATGGCTACACCTTC.

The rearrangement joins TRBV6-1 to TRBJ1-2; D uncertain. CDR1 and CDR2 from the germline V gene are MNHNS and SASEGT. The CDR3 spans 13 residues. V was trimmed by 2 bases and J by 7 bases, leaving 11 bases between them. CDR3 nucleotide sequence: TGTGCCAGCAGTGAAACTGGAGGAAGTGGCTACACCTTC. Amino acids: CASSETGGSGYTF.

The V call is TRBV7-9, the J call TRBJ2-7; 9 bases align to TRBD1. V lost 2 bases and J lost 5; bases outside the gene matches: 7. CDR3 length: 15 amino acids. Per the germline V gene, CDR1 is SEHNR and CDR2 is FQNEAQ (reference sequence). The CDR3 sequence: CASSLMTGGSNEQYF. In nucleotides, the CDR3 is TGTGCCAGCAGCTTAATGACAGGGGGGAGCAACGAGCAGTACTTC. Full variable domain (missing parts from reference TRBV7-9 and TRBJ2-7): DTGVSQNPRHKITKRGQNVTFRCDPISEHNRLYWYRQTLGQGPEFLTYFQNEAQLEKSRLLSDRFSAERPKGSFSTLEIQRTEQGDSAMYLCASSLMTGGSNEQYFGPGTRLTVT.

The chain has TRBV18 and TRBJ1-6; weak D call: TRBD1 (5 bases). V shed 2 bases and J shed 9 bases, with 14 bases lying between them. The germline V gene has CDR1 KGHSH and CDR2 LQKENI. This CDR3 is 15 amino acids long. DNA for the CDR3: TGTGCCAGCTCACCAGACAGCGGGTCTGGTTCACCCCTCCACTTT. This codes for CASSPDSGSGSPLHF.

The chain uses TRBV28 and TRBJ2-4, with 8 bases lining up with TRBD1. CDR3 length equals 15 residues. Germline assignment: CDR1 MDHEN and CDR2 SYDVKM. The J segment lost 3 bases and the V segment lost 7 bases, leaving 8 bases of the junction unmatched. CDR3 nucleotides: TGTGCCAGCACCCAGGGGGCTTGGGACAAAAACATTCAGTACTTC. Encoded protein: CASTQGAWDKNIQYF.

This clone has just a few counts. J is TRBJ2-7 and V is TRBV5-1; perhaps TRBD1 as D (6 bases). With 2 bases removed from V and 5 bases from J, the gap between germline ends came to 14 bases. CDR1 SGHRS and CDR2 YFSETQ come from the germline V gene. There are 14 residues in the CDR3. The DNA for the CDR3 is TGCGCCAGCAGCTTCCAGGGGAAATCGGACGAGCAGTACTTC. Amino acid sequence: CASSFQGKSDEQYF.

This CDR3 is CASSPGVNGVYEQYF. The CDR3 region has the DNA TGTGCCAGCAGCCCTGGGGTCAACGGGGTCTACGAGCAGTACTTC. The gene calls are TRBV28 and TRBJ2-7, with D possibly matching TRBD2 (5 bases). V lost 6 bases and J lost 3, with 18 bases in between. Germline V lookup: CDR1 MDHEN, CDR2 SYDVKM. This CDR3 spans 15 amino acids.

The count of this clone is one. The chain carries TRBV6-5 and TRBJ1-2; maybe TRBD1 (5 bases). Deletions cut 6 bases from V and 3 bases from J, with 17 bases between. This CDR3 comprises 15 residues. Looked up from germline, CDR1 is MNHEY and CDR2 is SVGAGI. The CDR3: CASSAAGEVHYGYTF. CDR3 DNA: TGTGCCAGCAGCGCCGCGGGGGAGGTTCACTATGGCTACACCTTC.

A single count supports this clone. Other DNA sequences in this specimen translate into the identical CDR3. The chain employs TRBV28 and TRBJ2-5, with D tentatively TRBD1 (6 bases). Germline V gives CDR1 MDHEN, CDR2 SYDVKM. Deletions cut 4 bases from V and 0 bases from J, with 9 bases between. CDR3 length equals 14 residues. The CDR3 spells CASSSQGYQETQYF. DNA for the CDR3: TGTGCCAGCAGTTCACAGGGATACCAAGAGACCCAGTACTTC.

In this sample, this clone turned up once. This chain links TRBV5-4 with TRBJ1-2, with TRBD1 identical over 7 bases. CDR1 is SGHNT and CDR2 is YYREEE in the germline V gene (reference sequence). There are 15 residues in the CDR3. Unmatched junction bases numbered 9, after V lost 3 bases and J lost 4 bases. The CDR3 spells CASSSVPGQVYGYTF. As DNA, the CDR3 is TGTGCCAGCAGCTCCGTACCCGGACAGGTCTATGGCTACACCTTC.

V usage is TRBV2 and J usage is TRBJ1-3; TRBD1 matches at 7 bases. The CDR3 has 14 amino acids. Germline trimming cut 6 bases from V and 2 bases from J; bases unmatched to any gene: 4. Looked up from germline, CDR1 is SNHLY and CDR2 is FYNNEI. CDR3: CASSATGAGNTIYF. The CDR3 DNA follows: TGTGCCAGCAGCGCAACAGGGGCTGGAAACACCATATATTTT.

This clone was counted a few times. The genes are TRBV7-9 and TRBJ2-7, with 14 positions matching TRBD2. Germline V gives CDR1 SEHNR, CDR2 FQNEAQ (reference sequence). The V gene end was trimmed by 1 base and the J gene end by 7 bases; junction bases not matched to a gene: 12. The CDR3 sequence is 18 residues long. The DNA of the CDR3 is TGTGCCAGCAGCTTAGGCGGTTGGGGACTAGCGGGAGTCGATGAGCAGTACTTC. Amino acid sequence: CASSLGGWGLAGVDEQYF.

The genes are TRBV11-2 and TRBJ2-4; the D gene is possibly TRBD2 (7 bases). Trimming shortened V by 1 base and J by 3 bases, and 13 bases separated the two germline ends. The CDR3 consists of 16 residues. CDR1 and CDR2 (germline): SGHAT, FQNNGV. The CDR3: CASSLAGGWGKNIQYF. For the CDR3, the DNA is TGTGCCAGCAGCTTAGCGGGGGGCTGGGGCAAAAACATTCAGTACTTC.

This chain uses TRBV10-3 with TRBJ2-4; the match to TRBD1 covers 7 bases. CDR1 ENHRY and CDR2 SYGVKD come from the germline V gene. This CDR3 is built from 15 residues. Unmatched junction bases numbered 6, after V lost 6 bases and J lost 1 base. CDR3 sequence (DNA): TGTGCCATCAGCGATATACAGGGGGCCAAAAACATTCAGTACTTC. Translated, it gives CAISDIQGAKNIQYF.

CDR3 in amino acids: CASSSTGDEQYF. The CDR3 region has the DNA TGTGCCAGCAGCAGTACAGGGGACGAGCAGTACTTC. The chain joins TRBV7-8 to TRBJ2-7, with 7 positions matching TRBD1. CDR1 SGHVS and CDR2 FQNEAQ come from the germline V gene. This CDR3 comprises 12 residues. V lost 5 bases, J lost 5 bases, and 3 bases stayed unmatched.

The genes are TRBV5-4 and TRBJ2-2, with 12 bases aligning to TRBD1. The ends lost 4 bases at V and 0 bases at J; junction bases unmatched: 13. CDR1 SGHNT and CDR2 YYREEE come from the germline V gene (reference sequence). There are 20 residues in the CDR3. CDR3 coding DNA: TGTGCCAGCAGCCCACCTCCGGGACAGGGGGCGGTATCGAACACCGGGGAGCTGTTTTTT. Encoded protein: CASSPPPGQGAVSNTGELFF.

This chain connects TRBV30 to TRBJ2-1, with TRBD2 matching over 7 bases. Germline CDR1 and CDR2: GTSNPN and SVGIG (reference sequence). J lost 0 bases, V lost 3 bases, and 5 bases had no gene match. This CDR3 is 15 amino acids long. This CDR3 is CAWRIAGVSYNEQFF. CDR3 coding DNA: TGTGCCTGGAGAATAGCGGGTGTCTCCTACAATGAGCAGTTCTTC.

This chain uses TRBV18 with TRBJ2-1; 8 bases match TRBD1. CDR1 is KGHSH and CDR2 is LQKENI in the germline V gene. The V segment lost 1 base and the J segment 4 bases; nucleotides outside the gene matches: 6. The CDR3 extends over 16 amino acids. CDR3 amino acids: CASSPLGQGAYNEQFF. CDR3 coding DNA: TGTGCCAGCTCACCACTTGGCCAGGGGGCGTACAATGAGCAGTTCTTC. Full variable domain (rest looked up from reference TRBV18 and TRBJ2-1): NAGVMQNPRHLVRRRGQEARLRCSPMKGHSHVYWYRQLPEEGLKFMVYLQKENIIDESGMPKERFSAEFPKEGPSILRIQQVVRGDSAAYFCASSPLGQGAYNEQFFGPGTRLTVL.

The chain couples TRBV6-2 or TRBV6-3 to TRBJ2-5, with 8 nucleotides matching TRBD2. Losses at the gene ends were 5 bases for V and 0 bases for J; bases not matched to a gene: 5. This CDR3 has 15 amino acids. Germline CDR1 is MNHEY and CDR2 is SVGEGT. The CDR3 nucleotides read TGTGCCAGCAGTAGGGCGGGAGGCCACCAAGAGACCCAGTACTTC. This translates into CASSRAGGHQETQYF.

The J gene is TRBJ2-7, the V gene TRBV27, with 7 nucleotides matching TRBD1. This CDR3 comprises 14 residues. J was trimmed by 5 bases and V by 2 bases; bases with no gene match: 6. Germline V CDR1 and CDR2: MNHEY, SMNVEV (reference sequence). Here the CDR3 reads CASSLVGGDDEQYF. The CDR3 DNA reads TGTGCCAGCAGTTTAGTAGGGGGCGACGACGAGCAGTACTTC.

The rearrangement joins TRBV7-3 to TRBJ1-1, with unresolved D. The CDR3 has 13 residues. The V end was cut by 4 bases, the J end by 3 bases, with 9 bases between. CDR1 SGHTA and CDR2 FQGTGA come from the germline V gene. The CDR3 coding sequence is TGTGCCAGCAGCTGGTCATCGGACACTGAAGCTTTCTTT. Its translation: CASSWSSDTEAFF.

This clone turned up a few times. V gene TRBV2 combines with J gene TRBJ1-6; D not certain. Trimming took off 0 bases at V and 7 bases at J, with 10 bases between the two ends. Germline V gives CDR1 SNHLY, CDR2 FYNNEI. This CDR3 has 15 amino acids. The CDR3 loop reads CASSEALIANSPLHF. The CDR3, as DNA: TGTGCCAGCAGTGAAGCGCTGATAGCAAATTCACCCCTCCACTTT.

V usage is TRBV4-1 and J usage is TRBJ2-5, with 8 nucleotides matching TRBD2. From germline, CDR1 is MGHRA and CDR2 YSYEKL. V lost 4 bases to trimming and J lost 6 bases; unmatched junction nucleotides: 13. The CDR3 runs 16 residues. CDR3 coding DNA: TGCGCCAGCAGCCTTCTAGCGGGTTACAATTCCCAGACCCAGTACTTC. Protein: CASSLLAGYNSQTQYF.

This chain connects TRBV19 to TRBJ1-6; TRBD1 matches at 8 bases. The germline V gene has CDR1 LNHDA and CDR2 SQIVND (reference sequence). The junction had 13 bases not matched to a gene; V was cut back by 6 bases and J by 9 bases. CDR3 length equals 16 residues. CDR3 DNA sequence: TGTGCCAGTAGCTCTCAGGGGGCGCAGAGGGGTTCACCCCTCCACTTT. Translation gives CASSSQGAQRGSPLHF.

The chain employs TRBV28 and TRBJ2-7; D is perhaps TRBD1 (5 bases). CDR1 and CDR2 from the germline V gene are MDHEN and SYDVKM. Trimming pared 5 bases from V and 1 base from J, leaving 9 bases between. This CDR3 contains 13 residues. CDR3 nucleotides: TGTGCCAGCAGTACCCGACAGTCCTACGAGCAGTACTTC. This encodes CASSTRQSYEQYF.